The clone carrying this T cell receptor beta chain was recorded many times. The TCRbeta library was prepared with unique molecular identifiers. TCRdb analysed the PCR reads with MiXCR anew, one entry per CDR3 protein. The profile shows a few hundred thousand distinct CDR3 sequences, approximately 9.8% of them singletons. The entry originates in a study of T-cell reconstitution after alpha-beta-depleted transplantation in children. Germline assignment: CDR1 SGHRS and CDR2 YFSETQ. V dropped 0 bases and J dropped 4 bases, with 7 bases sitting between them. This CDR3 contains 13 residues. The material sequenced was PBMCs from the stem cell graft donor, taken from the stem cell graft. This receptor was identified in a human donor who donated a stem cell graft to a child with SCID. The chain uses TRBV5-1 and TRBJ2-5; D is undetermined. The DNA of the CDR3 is TGCGCCAGCAGCTTGGACGATGCAGAGACCCAGTACTTC. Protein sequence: CASSLDDAETQYF.